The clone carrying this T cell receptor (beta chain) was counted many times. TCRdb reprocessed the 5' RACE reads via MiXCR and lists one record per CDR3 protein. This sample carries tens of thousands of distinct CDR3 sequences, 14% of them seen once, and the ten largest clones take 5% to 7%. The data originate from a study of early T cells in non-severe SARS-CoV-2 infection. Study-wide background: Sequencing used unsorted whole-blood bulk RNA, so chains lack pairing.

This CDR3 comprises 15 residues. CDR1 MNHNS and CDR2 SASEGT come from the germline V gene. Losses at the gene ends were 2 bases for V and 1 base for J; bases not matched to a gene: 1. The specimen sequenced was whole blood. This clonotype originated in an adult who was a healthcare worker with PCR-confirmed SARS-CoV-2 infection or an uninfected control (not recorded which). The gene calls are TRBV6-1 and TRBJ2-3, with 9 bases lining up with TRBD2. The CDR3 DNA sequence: TGTGCCAGCAGTGAATGGACTAGCGGCACAGATACGCAGTATTTT. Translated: CASSEWTSGTDTQYF.